This T cell receptor (beta chain) was identified in a study of liver allograft versus peripheral blood T cells. Turning to the study itself: Repertoires of T cell receptors in transplanted livers were compared with recipients' peripheral blood repertoires.

TCRdb analysed the reads with MiXCR anew, one entry per CDR3 protein. The sample consists of around 17,000 distinct CDR3 sequences, 20% to 25% of them appearing once. This clonotype originated in a human patient who had a liver transplant. Among the T cells, some may be from the graft donor.

The CDR3 reads CSASRESTRNLYQPQHF. The DNA of the CDR3 is TGCAGTGCCAGTAGGGAGAGCACCAGAAACCTTTATCAGCCCCAGCATTTT. The chain is built from TRBV20-1 and TRBJ1-5; D is unresolved. CDR3 length equals 17 residues. With 6 bases removed from V and 5 bases from J, the gap between germline ends came to 26 bases. Germline CDR1 reads DFQATT; CDR2 reads SNEGSKA (reference sequence).